Below, one TCR beta chain is given with its context. Its antigen is not identified. The ends lost 0 bases at V and 4 bases at J; junction bases unmatched: 2. This CDR3 has 15 residues. Per germline, CDR1 SGDLS and CDR2 YYNGEE. The data stem from a study of cytomegalovirus exposure and HLA in healthy donors. The PCR made use of 60 Vbeta and 13 Jbeta primers. Study processing details: Unique TCR beta chains totaled some 80 million in a later count, with some 10 million of them shared. Profiled with immunoSEQ multiplex PCR; TCRdb holds only in-frame clones, not every one. The V and J calls and clone size are taken from that table; D and trimming were inferred from the DNA. The sample lists more than 150,000 clones, 80% occurring once. General observations from the study: The likely explanation for a cluster of highly shared sequence variants was sequencing artifact. Excluded were some V segments that proved indistinguishable, including TRBV6-2 and TRBV6-3.

This chain uses TRBV9 with TRBJ2-7; 12 positions agree with TRBD2. The specimen sequenced was PBMCs. The clonotype comes from a woman aged 25 to 39 in good health and CMV-seronegative. The CDR3 protein is CASSVASGGVYEQYF. The CDR3 nucleotides are TGTGCCAGCAGCGTAGCTAGCGGGGGGGTTTACGAGCAGTACTTC.